This passage covers 9 T cell receptor beta chains from one sample sequenced in a study of blood T cell repertoires in COVID-19. Profiled with immunoSEQ multiplex PCR; TCRdb holds only in-frame clones, not every one. The repertoire holds around 68,000 clones, with around 90% as singletons. Source material: peripheral blood. Receptors originate from a woman aged 45-65 years with acute or convalescent COVID-19.

The rearrangement links TRBV5-1 to TRBJ1-2, with TRBD1 matching over 9 bases. The CDR3 runs to 15 residues. Germline V CDR1 and CDR2: SGHRS, YFSETQ. Germline trimming cut 3 bases from V and 7 bases from J; bases unmatched to any gene: 10. CDR3: CASSSSTGGATGYTF. The DNA of the CDR3 is TGCGCCAGCAGCTCATCCACAGGGGGCGCGACTGGCTACACCTTC.

The chain links TRBV21-1 to TRBJ2-7; the table gives TRBD2 as D, unverified against the DNA. TRBV21-1 is a listed pseudogene. The CDR3 runs to 15 residues. CDR3 sequence reads: CASPGVPGGPYEQYF. The CDR3 DNA is TGTGCCAGCCCGGGAGTGCCGGGGGGTCCCTACGAGCAGTACTTC.

This rearrangement joins TRBV4-2 to TRBJ2-6, with 8 bases identical to TRBD1. Germline loops: CDR1 LGHNA, CDR2 YNFKEQ. The CDR3 totals 19 residues. Trimming at V came to 7 bases and at J to 0 bases, leaving 14 bases not matched to a gene. The DNA of the CDR3 is TGTGCCAGCAACCCGGAGGGGGGACAGGCCTTCTCTGGGGCCAACGTCCTGACTTTC. It is translated as CASNPEGGQAFSGANVLTF.

CDR3 in DNA: TGTGCCAGCAGCACAGGCAGGACTGAAGCTTTCTTT. This sequence encodes CASSTGRTEAFF. The chain is built from TRBV11-2 and TRBJ1-1; weak D call: TRBD1 (5 bases). The length of the CDR3 is 12 residues. Germline assignment: CDR1 SGHAT and CDR2 FQNNGV. V shed 5 bases and J shed 5 bases, with 9 bases lying between them.

The chain couples TRBV25-1 to TRBJ2-7; weak D call: TRBD1 (7 bases). This CDR3 region has 16 residues. The germline CDR1 and CDR2 sequences are MGHDK and SYGVNS. The ends were cut back, 0 bases at V and 3 bases at J, with 15 bases in the middle. CDR3 bases: TGTGCCAGCAGTGAATATTTGGCAGGGGGGCGCTACGAGCAGTACTTC. This encodes CASSEYLAGGRYEQYF.

The rearrangement uses TRBV28 and TRBJ1-5; TRBD1 might be the D (6 bases). V lost 5 bases and J lost 0, with 11 bases in between. The CDR3 has 15 residues. Per germline, CDR1 MDHEN and CDR2 SYDVKM. The CDR3 region is CASSKDRFSNQPQHF. Written as DNA, the CDR3 is TGTGCCAGCAGTAAAGACAGGTTTAGCAATCAGCCCCAGCATTTT.

This chain joins TRBV14 and TRBJ1-2; possibly TRBD1 for D (5 bases). CDR1 and CDR2 (germline): SGHDN, FVKESK. The CDR3 length is 13 residues. V was trimmed by 3 bases and J by 2 bases, leaving 7 bases between them. The CDR3 reads CASSHRQNYGYTF. Here the CDR3 DNA reads TGTGCCAGCAGCCACCGACAGAACTATGGCTACACCTTC.

The chain has TRBV13 and TRBJ1-1; 7 bases fit TRBD1. V was clipped by 5 bases and J by 0 bases; unmatched bases: 3. The germline CDR1 and CDR2 sequences are PRHDT and FYEKMQ (reference sequence). This CDR3 is 14 amino acids long. DNA of the CDR3: TGTGCCAGCAGCGCGGGACAGCTGAACACTGAAGCTTTCTTT. It yields the protein CASSAGQLNTEAFF.

A single count supports this clone. The CDR3 nucleotides read TGTGCCAGCAGCCACCTACAGGGGGACTATGGCTACACCTTC. This codes for CASSHLQGDYGYTF. V and J are TRBV3-1 (or the pseudogene TRBV3-2) and TRBJ1-2; the match to TRBD1 covers 8 bases. V lost 3 bases and J lost 3; bases outside the gene matches: 3. Germline-derived CDR1 and CDR2 are LGHDT and YNNKEL (reference sequence). The CDR3 extends over 14 amino acids.